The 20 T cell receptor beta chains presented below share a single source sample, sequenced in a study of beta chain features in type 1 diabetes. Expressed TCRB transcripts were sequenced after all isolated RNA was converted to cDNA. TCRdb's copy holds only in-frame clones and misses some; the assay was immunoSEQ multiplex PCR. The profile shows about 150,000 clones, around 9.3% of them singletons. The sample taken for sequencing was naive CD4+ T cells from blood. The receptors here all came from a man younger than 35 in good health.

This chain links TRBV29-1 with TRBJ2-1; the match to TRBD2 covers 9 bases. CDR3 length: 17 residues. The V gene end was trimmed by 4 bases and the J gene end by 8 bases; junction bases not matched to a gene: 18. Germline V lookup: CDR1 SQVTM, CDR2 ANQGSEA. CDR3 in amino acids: CSVVRGVRGGAGYEQFF. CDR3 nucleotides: TGCAGCGTTGTTCGCGGGGTTCGCGGGGGGGCCGGGTATGAGCAGTTCTTC.

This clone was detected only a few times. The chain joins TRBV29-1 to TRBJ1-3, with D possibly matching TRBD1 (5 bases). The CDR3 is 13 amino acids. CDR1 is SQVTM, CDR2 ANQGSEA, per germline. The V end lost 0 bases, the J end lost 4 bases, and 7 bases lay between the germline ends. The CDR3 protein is CSVEDRVGNTIYF. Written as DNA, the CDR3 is TGCAGCGTTGAAGACAGGGTGGGAAACACCATATATTTT. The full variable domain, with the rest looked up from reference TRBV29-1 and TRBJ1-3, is SAVISQKPSRDICQRGTSLTIQCQVDSQVTMMFWYRQQPGQSLTLIATANQGSEATYESGFVIDKFPISRPNLTFSTLTVSNMSPEDSSIYLCSVEDRVGNTIYFGEGSWLTVV.

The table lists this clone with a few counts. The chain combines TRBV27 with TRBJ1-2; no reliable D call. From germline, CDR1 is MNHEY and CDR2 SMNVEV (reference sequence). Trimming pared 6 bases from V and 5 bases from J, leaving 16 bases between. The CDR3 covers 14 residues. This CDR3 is CASRNVFSGYGYTF. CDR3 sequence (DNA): TGTGCCAGCAGGAACGTATTTTCAGGTTATGGCTACACCTTC.

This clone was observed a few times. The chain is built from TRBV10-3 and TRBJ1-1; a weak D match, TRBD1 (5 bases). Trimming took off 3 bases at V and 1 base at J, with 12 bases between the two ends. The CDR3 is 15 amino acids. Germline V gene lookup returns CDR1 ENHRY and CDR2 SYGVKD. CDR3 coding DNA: TGTGCCATCAGTGATGGGGCAGACGCGAACACTGAAGCTTTCTTT. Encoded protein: CAISDGADANTEAFF.

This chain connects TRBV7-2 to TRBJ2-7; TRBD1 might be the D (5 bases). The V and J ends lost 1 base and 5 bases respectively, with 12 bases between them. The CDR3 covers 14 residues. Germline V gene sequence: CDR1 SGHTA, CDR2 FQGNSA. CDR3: CASSLVSGNDEQYF. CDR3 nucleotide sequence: TGTGCCAGCAGCTTAGTCTCAGGGAATGACGAGCAGTACTTC.

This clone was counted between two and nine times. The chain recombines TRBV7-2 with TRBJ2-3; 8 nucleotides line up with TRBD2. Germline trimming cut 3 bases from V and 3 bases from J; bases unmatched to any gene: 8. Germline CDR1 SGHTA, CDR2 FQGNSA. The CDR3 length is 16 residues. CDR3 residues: CASSFYIGGATDTQYF. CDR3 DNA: TGTGCCAGCAGCTTTTACATCGGGGGGGCAACAGATACGCAGTATTTT.

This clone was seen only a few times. The CDR3 sequence: CAAAPGSSYEQYF. CDR3 DNA sequence: TGTGCCGCGGCCCCCGGGAGCTCCTACGAGCAGTACTTC. The chain combines TRBV21-1 with TRBJ2-7; the table assigns TRBD2, which was not confirmed against the DNA. TRBV21-1 counts as a pseudogene. The CDR3 loop spans 13 amino acids.

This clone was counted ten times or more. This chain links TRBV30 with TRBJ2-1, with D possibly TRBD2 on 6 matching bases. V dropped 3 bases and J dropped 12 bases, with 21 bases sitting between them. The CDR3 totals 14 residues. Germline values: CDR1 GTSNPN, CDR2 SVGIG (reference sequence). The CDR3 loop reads CAWRDPRDFGWQFF. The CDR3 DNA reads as TGTGCCTGGAGAGACCCACGGGACTTTGGATGGCAGTTCTTC.

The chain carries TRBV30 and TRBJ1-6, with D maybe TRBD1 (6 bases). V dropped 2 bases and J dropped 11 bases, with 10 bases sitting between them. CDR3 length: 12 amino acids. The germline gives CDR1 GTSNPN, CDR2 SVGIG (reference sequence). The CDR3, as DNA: TGTGCCTGGAGTACTCAGGGGACACCCCTCCACTTT. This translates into CAWSTQGTPLHF. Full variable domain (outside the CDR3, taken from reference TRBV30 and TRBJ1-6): SQTIHQWPATLVQPVGSPLSLECTVEGTSNPNLYWYRQAAGRGLQLLFYSVGIGQISSEVPQNLSASRPQDRQFILSSKKLLLSDSGFYLCAWSTQGTPLHFGNGTRLTVT.

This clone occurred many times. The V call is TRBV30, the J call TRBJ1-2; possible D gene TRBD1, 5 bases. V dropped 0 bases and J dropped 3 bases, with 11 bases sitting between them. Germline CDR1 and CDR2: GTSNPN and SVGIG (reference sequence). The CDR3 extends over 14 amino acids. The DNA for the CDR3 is TGTGCCTGGAGTGTCGGGGGGAGTTACTATGGCTACACCTTC. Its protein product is CAWSVGGSYYGYTF.

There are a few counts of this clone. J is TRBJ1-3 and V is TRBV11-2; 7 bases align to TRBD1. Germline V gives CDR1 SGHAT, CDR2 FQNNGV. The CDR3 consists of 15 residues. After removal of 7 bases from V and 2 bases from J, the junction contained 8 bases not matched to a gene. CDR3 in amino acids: CASNPRQGAGNTIYF. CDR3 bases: TGTGCCAGCAACCCACGCCAGGGGGCTGGAAACACCATATATTTT. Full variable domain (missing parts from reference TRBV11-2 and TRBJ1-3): EAGVAQSPRYKIIEKRQSVAFWCNPISGHATLYWYQQILGQGPKLLIQFQNNGVVDDSQLPKDRFSAERLKGVDSTLKIQPAKLEDSAVYLCASNPRQGAGNTIYFGEGSWLTVV.

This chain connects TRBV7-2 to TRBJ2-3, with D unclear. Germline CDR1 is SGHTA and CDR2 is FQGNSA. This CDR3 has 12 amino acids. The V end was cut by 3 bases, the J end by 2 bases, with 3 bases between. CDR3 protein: CASSFNTDTQYF. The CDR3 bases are TGTGCCAGCAGCTTTAACACAGATACGCAGTATTTT.

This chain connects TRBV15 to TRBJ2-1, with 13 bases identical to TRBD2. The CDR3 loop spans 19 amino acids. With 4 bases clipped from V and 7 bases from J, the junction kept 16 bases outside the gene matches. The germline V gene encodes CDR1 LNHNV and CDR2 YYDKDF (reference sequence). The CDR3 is CATSKEKTSGGAVRNEQFF. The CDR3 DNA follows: TGTGCCACCAGCAAAGAAAAAACTAGCGGGGGGGCGGTGAGGAATGAGCAGTTCTTC.

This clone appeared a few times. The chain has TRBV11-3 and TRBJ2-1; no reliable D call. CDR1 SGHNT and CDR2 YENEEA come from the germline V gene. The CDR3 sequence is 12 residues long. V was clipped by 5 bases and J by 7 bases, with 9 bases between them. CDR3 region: CASSLRSNEQFF. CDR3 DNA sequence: TGTGCCAGCAGCCTGAGGTCTAATGAGCAGTTCTTC.

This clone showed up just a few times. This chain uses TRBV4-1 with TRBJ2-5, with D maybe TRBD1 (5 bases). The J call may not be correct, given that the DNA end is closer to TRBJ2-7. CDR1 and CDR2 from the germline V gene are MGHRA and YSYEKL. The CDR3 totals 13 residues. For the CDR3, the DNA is TGCGCCAGCAGCCCCGACAGAACCTACGAGCAGTACTTC. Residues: CASSPDRTYEQYF.

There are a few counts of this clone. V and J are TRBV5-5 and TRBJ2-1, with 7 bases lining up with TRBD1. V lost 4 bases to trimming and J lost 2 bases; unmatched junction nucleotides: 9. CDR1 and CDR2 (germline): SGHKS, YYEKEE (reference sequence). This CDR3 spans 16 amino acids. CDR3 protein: CASSIGTDRAYNEQFF. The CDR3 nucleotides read TGTGCCAGCAGCATAGGGACAGACCGTGCCTACAATGAGCAGTTCTTC.

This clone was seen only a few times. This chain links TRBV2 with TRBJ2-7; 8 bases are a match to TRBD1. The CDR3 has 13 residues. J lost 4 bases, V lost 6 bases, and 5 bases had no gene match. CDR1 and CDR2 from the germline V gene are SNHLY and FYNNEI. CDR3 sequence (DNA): TGTGCCAGCAGCCGGACAGGGCTTTACGAGCAGTACTTC. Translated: CASSRTGLYEQYF.

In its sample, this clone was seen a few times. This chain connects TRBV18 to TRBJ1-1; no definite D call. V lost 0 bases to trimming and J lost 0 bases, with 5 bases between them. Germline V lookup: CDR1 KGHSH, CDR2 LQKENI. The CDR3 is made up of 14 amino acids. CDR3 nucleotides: TGTGCCAGCTCACCACCGGAGATGAACACTGAAGCTTTCTTT. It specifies CASSPPEMNTEAFF.

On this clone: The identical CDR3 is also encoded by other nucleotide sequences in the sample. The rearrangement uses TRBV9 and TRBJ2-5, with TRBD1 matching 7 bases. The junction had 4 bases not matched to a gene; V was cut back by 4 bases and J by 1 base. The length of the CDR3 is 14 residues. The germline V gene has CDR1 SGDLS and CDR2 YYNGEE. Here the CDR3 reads CASSPGQLQETQYF. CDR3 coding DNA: TGTGCCAGCAGCCCGGGACAGCTCCAAGAGACCCAGTACTTC.

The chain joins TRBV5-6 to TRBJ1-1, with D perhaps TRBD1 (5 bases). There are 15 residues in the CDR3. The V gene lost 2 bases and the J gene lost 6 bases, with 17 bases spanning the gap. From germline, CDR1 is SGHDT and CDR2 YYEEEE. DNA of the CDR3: TGTGCCAGCAGCTTTGGTGTAGGGTGGGGGGCTGAAGCTTTCTTT. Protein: CASSFGVGWGAEAFF.